Below, 8 T cell receptor beta chains from the same sample are listed, as sequenced in a study of T cell responses to AZD1222 COVID-19 vaccine. Assay: immunoSEQ multiplex PCR; the TCRdb copy retains only in-frame clones and omits some. The sample yields about 150,000 clones, about 89% seen once. Source: peripheral blood, taken 28 days after the second AZD1222 dose. Every receptor here comes from an adult who received the AZD1222 COVID-19 vaccine.

V is TRBV12-5 and J is TRBJ1-2; D perhaps matches TRBD1 (6 bases). The V gene lost 1 base and the J gene lost 8 bases, with 17 bases spanning the gap. Per germline, CDR1 LGHNT and CDR2 FRNRAP. The CDR3 extends over 15 amino acids. CDR3 region: CASGLAGQRALGYTF. The CDR3 DNA reads TGTGCTAGTGGTTTGGCTGGACAGCGGGCACTCGGCTACACCTTC.

To note about this clone: The germline gene is not matched at one end of the junction; a read error may be the cause. The CDR3 spells CAWSDEAGAHTIF. In nucleotides, the CDR3 is TGTGCCTGGAGTGACGAGGCGGGGGCCCACACAATCTTC. The chain couples TRBV30 to TRBJ2-7; D possibly corresponds to TRBD2 (7 bases). This CDR3 is built from 13 residues. Germline assignment: CDR1 GTSNPN and CDR2 SVGIG (reference sequence). The full variable domain, its missing parts supplied by reference TRBV30 and TRBJ2-7, is SQTIHQWPATLVQPVGSPLSLECTVEGTSNPNLYWYRQAAGRGLQLLFYSVGIGQISSEVPQNLSASRPQDRQFILSSKKLLLSDSGFYLCAWSDEAGAHTIFGPGTRLTVT.

The chain links TRBV4-1 to TRBJ2-3; D not certain. This CDR3 has 15 residues. V shed 0 bases and J shed 3 bases, with 10 bases lying between them. Germline values: CDR1 MGHRA, CDR2 YSYEKL. The chain's CDR3 is CASSQETPETDTQYF. The CDR3 coding sequence is TGCGCCAGCAGCCAAGAAACCCCAGAGACAGATACGCAGTATTTT.

The chain is built from TRBV7-9 and TRBJ1-1; 7 bases line up with TRBD1. The V gene's germline CDR1 is SEHNR and CDR2 FQNEAQ (reference sequence). After removal of 3 bases from V and 5 bases from J, the junction contained 3 bases not matched to a gene. The CDR3 length is 13 residues. Here the CDR3 DNA reads TGTGCCAGCAGCTTCCCCAGGGGGACTGAAGCTTTCTTT. Its protein is CASSFPRGTEAFF.

The rearrangement joins TRBV5-4 to TRBJ2-5; D gene uncertain. V was trimmed by 0 bases and J by 5 bases, leaving 8 bases between them. Germline CDR1 reads SGHNT; CDR2 reads YYREEE (reference sequence). The CDR3 has 13 amino acids. CDR3 sequence reads: CASSLVPIETQYF. The CDR3 DNA sequence: TGTGCCAGCAGCTTGGTCCCGATCGAGACCCAGTACTTC.

The J gene is TRBJ2-7, the V gene TRBV30; 11 bases align to TRBD2. The CDR3 spans 13 residues. Trimming cost V 5 bases and J 2 bases; bases outside gene matches: 2. Germline CDR1 is GTSNPN and CDR2 is SVGIG (reference sequence). In DNA form, the CDR3 reads TGTGCCTGGGATAGCGGGAGGGCCTACGAGCAGTACTTC. Translation: CAWDSGRAYEQYF.

The table lists this clone with a few counts. The chain employs TRBV11-1 and TRBJ2-1; D ambiguous. Germline V lookup: CDR1 SGHAT, CDR2 FQDESV (reference sequence). The CDR3 runs 16 residues. Deletions cut 2 bases from V and 0 bases from J, with 11 bases between. The CDR3 sequence: CASSLRGLSSYNEQFF. CDR3 DNA: TGTGCCAGCAGCTTACGCGGCCTGAGCTCCTACAATGAGCAGTTCTTC.

V is TRBV7-3 and J is TRBJ2-1, with 11 bases fitting TRBD2. Germline assignment: CDR1 SGHTA and CDR2 FQGTGA. The trim removed 5 bases at V and 4 bases at J, leaving 4 bases unmatched. This CDR3 has 15 residues. The CDR3 protein is CASSARLAGYNEQFF. The CDR3 coding sequence is TGTGCCAGCAGCGCCCGACTAGCGGGGTACAATGAGCAGTTCTTC.